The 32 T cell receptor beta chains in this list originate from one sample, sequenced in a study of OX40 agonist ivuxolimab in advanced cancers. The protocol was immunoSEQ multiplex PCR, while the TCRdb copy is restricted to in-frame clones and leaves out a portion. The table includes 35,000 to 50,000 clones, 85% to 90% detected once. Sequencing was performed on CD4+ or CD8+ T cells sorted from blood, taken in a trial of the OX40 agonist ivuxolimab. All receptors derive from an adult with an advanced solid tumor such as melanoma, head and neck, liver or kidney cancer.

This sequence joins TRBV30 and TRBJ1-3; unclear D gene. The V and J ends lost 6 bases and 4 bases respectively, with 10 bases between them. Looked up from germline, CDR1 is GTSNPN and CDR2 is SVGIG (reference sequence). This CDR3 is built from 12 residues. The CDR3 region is CACSPGGNTIYF. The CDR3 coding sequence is TGTGCCTGCTCCCCGGGGGGAAACACCATATATTTT.

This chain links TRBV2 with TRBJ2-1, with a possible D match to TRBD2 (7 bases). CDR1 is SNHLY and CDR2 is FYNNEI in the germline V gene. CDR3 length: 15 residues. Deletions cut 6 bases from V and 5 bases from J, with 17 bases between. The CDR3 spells CASRLWGGQDNEQFF. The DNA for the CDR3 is TGTGCCAGCAGACTTTGGGGGGGGCAAGACAATGAGCAGTTCTTC.

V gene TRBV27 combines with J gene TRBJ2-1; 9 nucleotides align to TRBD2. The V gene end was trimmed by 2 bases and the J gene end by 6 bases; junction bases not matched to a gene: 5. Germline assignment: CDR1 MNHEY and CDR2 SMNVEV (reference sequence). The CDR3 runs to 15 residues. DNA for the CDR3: TGTGCCAGCAGTTTAGGAGCGGGGGGCCGCAATGAGCAGTTCTTC. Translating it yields CASSLGAGGRNEQFF.

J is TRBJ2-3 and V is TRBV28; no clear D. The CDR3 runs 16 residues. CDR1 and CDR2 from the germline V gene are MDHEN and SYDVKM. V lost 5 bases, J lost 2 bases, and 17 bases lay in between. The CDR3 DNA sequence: TGTGCCAGCAGTCCCGCGGCTTGGGCCCCCACAGATACGCAGTATTTT. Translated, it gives CASSPAAWAPTDTQYF.

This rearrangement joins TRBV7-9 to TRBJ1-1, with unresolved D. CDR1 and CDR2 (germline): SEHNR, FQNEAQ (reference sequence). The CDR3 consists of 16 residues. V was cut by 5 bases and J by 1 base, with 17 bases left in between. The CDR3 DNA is TGTGCCAGCAGCCCCCCGCGGGAGGGAGGGAACACTGAAGCTTTCTTT. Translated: CASSPPREGGNTEAFF.

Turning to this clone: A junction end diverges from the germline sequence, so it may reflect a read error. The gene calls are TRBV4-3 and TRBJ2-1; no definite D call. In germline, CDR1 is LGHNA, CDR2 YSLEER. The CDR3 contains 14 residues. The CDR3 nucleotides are TGCGCCAGCAGCCAAGATCTAAAGCAGGTCCCCCTCCTCTTC. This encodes CASSQDLKQVPLLF.

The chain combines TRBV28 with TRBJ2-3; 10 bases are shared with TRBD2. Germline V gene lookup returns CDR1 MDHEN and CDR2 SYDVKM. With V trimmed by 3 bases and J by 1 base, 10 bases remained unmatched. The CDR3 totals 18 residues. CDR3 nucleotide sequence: TGTGCCAGCAGTTTTGGGCTAGCGGGGGACGAACGCACAGATACGCAGTATTTT. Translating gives CASSFGLAGDERTDTQYF.

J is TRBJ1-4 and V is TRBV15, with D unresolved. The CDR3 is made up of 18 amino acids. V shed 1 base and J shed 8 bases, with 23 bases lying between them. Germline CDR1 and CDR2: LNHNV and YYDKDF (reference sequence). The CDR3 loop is CATSRGGVSRRLEEKLFF. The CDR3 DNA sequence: TGTGCCACCAGCAGAGGCGGCGTGAGTAGACGTTTAGAGGAAAAACTGTTTTTT.

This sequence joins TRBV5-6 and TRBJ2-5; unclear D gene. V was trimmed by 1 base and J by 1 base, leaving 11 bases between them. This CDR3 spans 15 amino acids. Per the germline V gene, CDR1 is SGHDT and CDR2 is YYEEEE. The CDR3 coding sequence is TGTGCCAGCAGCTTGTTTTCGATGGCCCAAGAGACCCAGTACTTC. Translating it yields CASSLFSMAQETQYF.

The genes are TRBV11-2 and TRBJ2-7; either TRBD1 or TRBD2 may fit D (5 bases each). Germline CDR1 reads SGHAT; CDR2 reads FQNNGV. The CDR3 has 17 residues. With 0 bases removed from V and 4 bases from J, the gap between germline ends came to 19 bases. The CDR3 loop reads CASSLEGLRAGGYEQYF. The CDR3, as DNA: TGTGCCAGCAGCTTAGAGGGGCTTCGGGCAGGCGGGTACGAGCAGTACTTC.

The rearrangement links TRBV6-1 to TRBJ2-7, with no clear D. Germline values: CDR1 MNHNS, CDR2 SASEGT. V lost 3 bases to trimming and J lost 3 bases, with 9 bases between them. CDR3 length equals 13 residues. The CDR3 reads CASSESLDYEQYF. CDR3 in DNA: TGTGCCAGCAGTGAGAGTCTAGACTACGAGCAGTACTTC.

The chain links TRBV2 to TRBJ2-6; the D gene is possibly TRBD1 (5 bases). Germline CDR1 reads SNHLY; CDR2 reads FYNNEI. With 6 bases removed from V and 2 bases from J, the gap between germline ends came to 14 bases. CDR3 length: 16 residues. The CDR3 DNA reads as TGTGCCAGCAGAGTTTTCCAGGGAACTGGGGCCAACGTCCTGACTTTC. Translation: CASRVFQGTGANVLTF.

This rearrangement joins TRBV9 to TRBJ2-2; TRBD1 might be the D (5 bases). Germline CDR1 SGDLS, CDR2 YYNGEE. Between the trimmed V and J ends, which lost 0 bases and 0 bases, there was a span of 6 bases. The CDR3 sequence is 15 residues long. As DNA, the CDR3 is TGTGCCAGCAGCGTAGAGACAGCGAACACCGGGGAGCTGTTTTTT. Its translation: CASSVETANTGELFF. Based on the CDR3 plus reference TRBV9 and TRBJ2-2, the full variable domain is DSGVTQTPKHLITATGQRVTLRCSPRSGDLSVYWYQQSLDQGLQFLIQYYNGEERAKGNILERFSAQQFPDLHSELNLSSLELGDSALYFCASSVETANTGELFFGEGSRLTVL.

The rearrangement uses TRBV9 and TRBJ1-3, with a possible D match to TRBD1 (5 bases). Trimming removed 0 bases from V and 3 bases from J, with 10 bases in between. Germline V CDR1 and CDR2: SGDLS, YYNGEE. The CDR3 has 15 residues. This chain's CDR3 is CASSVASDSGNTIYF. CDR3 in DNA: TGTGCCAGCAGCGTAGCTTCAGACAGTGGAAACACCATATATTTT.

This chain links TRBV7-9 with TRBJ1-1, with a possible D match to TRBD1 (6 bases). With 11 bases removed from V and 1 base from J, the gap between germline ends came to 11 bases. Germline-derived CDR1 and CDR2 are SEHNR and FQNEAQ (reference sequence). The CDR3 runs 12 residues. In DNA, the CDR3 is TGTGCCGAACAGGGACCGAACACTGAAGCTTTCTTT. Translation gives CAEQGPNTEAFF.

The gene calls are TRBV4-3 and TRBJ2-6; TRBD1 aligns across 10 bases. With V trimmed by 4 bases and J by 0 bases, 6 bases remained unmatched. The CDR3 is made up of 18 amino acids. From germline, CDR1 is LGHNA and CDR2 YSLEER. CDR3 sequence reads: CASSRGTGEPSGANVLTF. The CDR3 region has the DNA TGCGCCAGCAGCCGAGGGACAGGGGAGCCCTCTGGGGCCAACGTCCTGACTTTC.

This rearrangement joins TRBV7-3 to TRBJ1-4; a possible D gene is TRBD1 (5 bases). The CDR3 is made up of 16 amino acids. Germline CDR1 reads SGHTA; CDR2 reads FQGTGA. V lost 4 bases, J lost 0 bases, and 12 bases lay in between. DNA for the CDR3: TGTGCCAGCAGCTATAGCGGGGGATCAACTAATGAAAAACTGTTTTTT. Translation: CASSYSGGSTNEKLFF.

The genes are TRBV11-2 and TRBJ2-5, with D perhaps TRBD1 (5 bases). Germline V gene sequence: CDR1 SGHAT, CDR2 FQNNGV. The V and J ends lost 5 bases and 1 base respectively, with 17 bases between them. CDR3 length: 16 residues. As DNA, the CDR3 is TGTGCCAGCAGCCCAATATCGCGAAGGGGCCAAGAGACCCAGTACTTC. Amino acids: CASSPISRRGQETQYF.

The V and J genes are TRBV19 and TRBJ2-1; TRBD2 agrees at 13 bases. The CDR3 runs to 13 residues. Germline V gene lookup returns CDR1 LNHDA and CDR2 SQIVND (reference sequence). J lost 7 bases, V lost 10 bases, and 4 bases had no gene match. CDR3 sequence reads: CATGTSGINEQFF. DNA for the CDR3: TGTGCCACTGGGACTAGCGGGATTAATGAGCAGTTCTTC.

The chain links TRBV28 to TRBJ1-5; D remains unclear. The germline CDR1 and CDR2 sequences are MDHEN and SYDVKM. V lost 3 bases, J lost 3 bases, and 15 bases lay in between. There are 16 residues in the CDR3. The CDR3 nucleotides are TGTGCCAGCAGTTTCATAGGCGGGGTGCTCAATCAGCCCCAGCATTTT. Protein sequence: CASSFIGGVLNQPQHF. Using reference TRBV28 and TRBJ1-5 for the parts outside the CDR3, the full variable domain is DVKVTQSSRYLVKRTGEKVFLECVQDMDHENMFWYRQDPGLGLRLIYFSYDVKMKEKGDIPEGYSVSREKKERFSLILESASTNQTSMYLCASSFIGGVLNQPQHFGDGTRLSIL.

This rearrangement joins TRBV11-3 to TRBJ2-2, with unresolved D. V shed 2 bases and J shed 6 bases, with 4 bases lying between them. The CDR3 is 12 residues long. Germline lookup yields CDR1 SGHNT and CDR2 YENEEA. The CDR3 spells CASSLRSGELFF. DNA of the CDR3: TGTGCCAGCAGCTTACGGTCCGGGGAGCTGTTTTTT.

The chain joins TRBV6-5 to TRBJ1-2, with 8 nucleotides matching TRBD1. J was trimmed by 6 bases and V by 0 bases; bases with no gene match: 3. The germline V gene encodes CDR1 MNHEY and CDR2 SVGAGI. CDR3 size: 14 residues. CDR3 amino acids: CASSYSAGGDGYTF. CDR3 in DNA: TGTGCCAGCAGTTACTCAGCAGGGGGCGATGGCTACACCTTC.

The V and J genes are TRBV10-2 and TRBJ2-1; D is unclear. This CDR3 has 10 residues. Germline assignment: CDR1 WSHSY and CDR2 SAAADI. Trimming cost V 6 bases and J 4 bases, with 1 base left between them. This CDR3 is CASRYNEQFF. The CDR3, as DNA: TGCGCCAGCAGGTACAATGAGCAGTTCTTC.

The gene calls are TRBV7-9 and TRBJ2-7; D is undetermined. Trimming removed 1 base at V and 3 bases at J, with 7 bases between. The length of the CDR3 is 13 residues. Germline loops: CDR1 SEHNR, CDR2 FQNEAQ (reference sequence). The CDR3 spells CASSLDSFYEQYV. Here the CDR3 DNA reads TGTGCCAGCAGCTTAGACAGTTTCTACGAGCAGTACGTC.

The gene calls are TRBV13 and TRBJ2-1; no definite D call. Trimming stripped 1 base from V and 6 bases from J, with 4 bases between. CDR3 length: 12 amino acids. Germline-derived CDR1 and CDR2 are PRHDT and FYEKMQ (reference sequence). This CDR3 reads CASSLASNEQFF. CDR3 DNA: TGTGCCAGCAGCTTAGCCAGCAATGAGCAGTTCTTC.

The CDR3 sequence is CASSSLGRSGANVLTF. DNA of the CDR3: TGTGCCAGCAGTTCCCTAGGGCGCTCTGGGGCCAACGTCCTGACTTTC. The chain uses TRBV27 and TRBJ2-6; D remains ambiguous. Deletions cut 4 bases from V and 0 bases from J, with 10 bases between. Germline V gene sequence: CDR1 MNHEY, CDR2 SMNVEV (reference sequence). This CDR3 contains 16 residues.

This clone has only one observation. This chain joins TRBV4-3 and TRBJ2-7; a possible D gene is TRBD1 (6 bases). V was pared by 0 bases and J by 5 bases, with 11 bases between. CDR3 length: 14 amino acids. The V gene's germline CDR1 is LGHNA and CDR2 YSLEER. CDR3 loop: CASSQEVAGDEQYF. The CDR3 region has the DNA TGCGCCAGCAGCCAAGAGGTGGCAGGGGACGAGCAGTACTTC.

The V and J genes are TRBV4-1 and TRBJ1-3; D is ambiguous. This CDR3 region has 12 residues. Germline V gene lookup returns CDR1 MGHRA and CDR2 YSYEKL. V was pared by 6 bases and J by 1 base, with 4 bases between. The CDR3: CASRTSGNTIYF. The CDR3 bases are TGCGCCAGCAGGACATCTGGAAACACCATATATTTT.

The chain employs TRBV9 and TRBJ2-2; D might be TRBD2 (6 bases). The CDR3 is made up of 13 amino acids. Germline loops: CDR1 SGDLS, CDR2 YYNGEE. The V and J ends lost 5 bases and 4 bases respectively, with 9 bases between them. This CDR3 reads CASSLGGTGELFF. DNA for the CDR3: TGTGCCAGCAGTTTGGGGGGCACCGGGGAGCTGTTTTTT.

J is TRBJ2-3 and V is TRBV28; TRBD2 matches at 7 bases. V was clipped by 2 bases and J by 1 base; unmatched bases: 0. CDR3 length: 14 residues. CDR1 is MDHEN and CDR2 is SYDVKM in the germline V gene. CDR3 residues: CASSLSGGTDTQYF. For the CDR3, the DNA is TGTGCCAGCAGTTTAAGCGGGGGCACAGATACGCAGTATTTT.

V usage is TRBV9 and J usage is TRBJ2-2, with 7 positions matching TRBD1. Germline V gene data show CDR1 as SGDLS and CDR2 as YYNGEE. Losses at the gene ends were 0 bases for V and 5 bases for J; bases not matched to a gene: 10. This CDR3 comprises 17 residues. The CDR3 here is CASSVADRARSTGELFF. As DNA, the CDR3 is TGTGCCAGCAGCGTAGCCGACAGGGCCCGGAGTACCGGGGAGCTGTTTTTT. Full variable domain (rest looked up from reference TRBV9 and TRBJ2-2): DSGVTQTPKHLITATGQRVTLRCSPRSGDLSVYWYQQSLDQGLQFLIQYYNGEERAKGNILERFSAQQFPDLHSELNLSSLELGDSALYFCASSVADRARSTGELFFGEGSRLTVL.

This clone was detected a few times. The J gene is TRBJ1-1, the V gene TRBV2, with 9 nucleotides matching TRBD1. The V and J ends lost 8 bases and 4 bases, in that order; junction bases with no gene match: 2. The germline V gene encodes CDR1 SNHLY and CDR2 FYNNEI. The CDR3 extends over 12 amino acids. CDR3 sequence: CASRDRVTEAFF. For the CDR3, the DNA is TGTGCCAGCCGGGACAGGGTCACTGAAGCTTTCTTT.